This T cell receptor (beta chain) is drawn from a study of CD8+ T cells in alopecia areata. Treatment described: oral pan-JAK inhibitor, 5-10 mg twice daily. Extracted RNA was reverse transcribed, and the resulting cDNA served as sequencing template. Clones were read by immunoSEQ multiplex PCR, and TCRdb kept only the in-frame ones, dropping some. The profile shows about 140,000 clones, 70% to 90% of them singletons. In its sample, this clone was seen once. The CDR3 spans 17 residues. The germline gives CDR1 SGHVS, CDR2 FNYEAQ. Trimming left V 5 bases short and J 2 bases short, with 18 bases between. This receptor was identified in a human donor with alopecia areata. The genes are TRBV7-6 and TRBJ1-4, with TRBD1 as a possible D gene (5 bases). The sample here was CD8+ T cells sorted from blood, taken at week 4, from a patient treated with tofacitinib. CDR3 residues: CASSPTQGDFTNEKLFF. The CDR3, as DNA: TGTGCCAGCAGCCCTACACAAGGGGACTTCACTAATGAAAAACTGTTTTTT.